These 14 T cell receptor beta chains were all obtained from the same sample, sequenced in a study of identical twins. Each CDR3 protein is one row after TCRdb ran MiXCR on the 5' RACE reads. The sample carries fewer than 250,000 distinct CDR3 sequences, more than 6.5% recorded once. The same sample was also studied in work on yellow fever vaccine responses in identical twins.

Sequencing used memory (CD45RO+) T cells sorted from blood. The receptors here all came from a woman younger than 35 in good health.

This clonotype was picked up a small number of times. V usage is TRBV20-1 and J usage is TRBJ2-1; TRBD2 matches at 12 bases. CDR1 is DFQATT, CDR2 SNEGSKA, per germline (reference sequence). Germline trimming cut 3 bases from V and 4 bases from J; bases unmatched to any gene: 4. The CDR3 extends over 15 amino acids. The CDR3 DNA follows: TGCAGTGCTAGGACTAGCGGGAGACGATACAATGAGCAGTTCTTC. Encoded protein: CSARTSGRRYNEQFF.

The sample holds many counts of this clonotype. The junction departs from the called germline gene at one end, perhaps through a read error. The V gene is TRBV5-5, the J gene TRBJ1-5, with D possibly matching TRBD1 (5 bases). The CDR3 is 12 amino acids. Germline CDR1 is SGHKS and CDR2 is YYEKEE (reference sequence). CDR3 DNA sequence: TGTGCCAGCAGCTTGGTGACGGGACCCAGGTATTTT. This translates into CASSLVTGPRYF.

The rearrangement joins TRBV28 to TRBJ1-3; D is unresolved. The CDR3 is 14 residues long. V dropped 4 bases and J dropped 4 bases, with 11 bases sitting between them. Germline V gene data show CDR1 as MDHEN and CDR2 as SYDVKM. Here the CDR3 reads CASSYRSNGNTIYF. Here the CDR3 DNA reads TGTGCCAGCAGTTACCGATCTAACGGAAACACCATATATTTT.

A few counts support this clonotype. The V and J genes are TRBV3-1 and TRBJ2-5; 11 bases fit TRBD2. This CDR3 is built from 16 residues. Unmatched junction bases numbered 7, after V lost 2 bases and J lost 5 bases. The V gene's germline CDR1 is LGHDT and CDR2 YNNKEL (reference sequence). The CDR3 spells CASSQIGTSGGETQYF. The CDR3 coding sequence is TGTGCCAGCAGCCAAATTGGGACTAGCGGAGGGGAGACCCAGTACTTC.

The sample holds many counts of this clonotype. The chain carries TRBV3-1 and TRBJ1-4; D not certain. CDR3 length: 13 residues. Trimming removed 4 bases from V and 3 bases from J, with 6 bases in between. Germline V gene data show CDR1 as LGHDT and CDR2 as YNNKEL (reference sequence). The CDR3: CASSRGSNEKLFF. The CDR3 DNA is TGTGCCAGCAGCCGTGGGTCTAATGAAAAACTGTTTTTT.

The chain employs TRBV9 and TRBJ2-3, with 11 nucleotides matching TRBD2. Germline trimming cut 4 bases from V and 2 bases from J; bases unmatched to any gene: 6. This CDR3 region has 16 residues. Germline CDR1 reads SGDLS; CDR2 reads YYNGEE. The CDR3 DNA reads as TGTGCCAGCAGCTTACGACTAGCGGGGTTCACAGATACGCAGTATTTT. It is translated as CASSLRLAGFTDTQYF.

This clonotype was counted between two and nine times. This chain uses TRBV5-1 with TRBJ2-1; TRBD2 agrees at 10 bases. V trimming: 0 bases; J trimming: 9 bases; junction bases outside the gene matches: 6. The CDR3 runs 15 residues. Germline CDR1 and CDR2: SGHRS and YFSETQ. The CDR3 nucleotides are TGCGCCAGCAGCTTGGAGAGCGGGGGGGCCGGTGAGCAGTTCTTC. It specifies CASSLESGGAGEQFF.

V and J are TRBV12-3 or TRBV12-4 and TRBJ2-5; the D gene could be TRBD1 or TRBD2 (5 bases each). The CDR3 spans 13 residues. The V gene lost 7 bases and the J gene lost 7 bases, with 16 bases spanning the gap. CDR3 sequence reads: CASNEIGAGTQYF. Here the CDR3 DNA reads TGTGCCAGCAATGAGATTGGGGCGGGGACCCAGTACTTC.

The genes are TRBV5-5 and TRBJ1-2; D gene uncertain. CDR3 length: 14 residues. Trimming removed 2 bases from V and 0 bases from J, with 8 bases in between. Germline V gives CDR1 SGHKS, CDR2 YYEKEE (reference sequence). This CDR3 reads CASSLVSSNYGYTF. For the CDR3, the DNA is TGTGCCAGCAGCTTAGTCAGCTCTAACTATGGCTACACCTTC.

V and J are TRBV7-2 and TRBJ2-1; 10 nucleotides align to TRBD1. The CDR3 is made up of 15 amino acids. J was trimmed by 4 bases and V by 7 bases; bases with no gene match: 7. In germline, CDR1 is SGHTA, CDR2 FQGNSA. The CDR3 loop reads CASNGPGQGYNEQFF. The DNA for the CDR3 is TGTGCCAGCAACGGACCGGGACAGGGGTACAATGAGCAGTTCTTC.

The sample holds a few counts of this clonotype. The chain is built from TRBV6-5 and TRBJ2-2, with 9 positions matching TRBD2. Trimming at V came to 2 bases and at J to 6 bases, leaving 10 bases not matched to a gene. The germline V gene has CDR1 MNHEY and CDR2 SVGAGI. CDR3 size: 17 residues. CDR3 sequence reads: CASSYTWTSEIAGELFF. In DNA, the CDR3 is TGTGCCAGCAGTTACACCTGGACTAGCGAGATCGCCGGGGAGCTGTTTTTT.

This chain connects TRBV30 to TRBJ2-7, with D uncertain. Germline V gene lookup returns CDR1 GTSNPN and CDR2 SVGIG (reference sequence). The length of the CDR3 is 13 residues. V lost 0 bases and J 3 bases, leaving 9 bases between the germline ends. DNA of the CDR3: TGTGCCTGGAGTGTAAAGGCGATCTACGAGCAGTACTTC. Translated, it gives CAWSVKAIYEQYF.

In its sample, this clonotype was seen a few times. The V and J genes are TRBV7-2 and TRBJ2-1; 7 nucleotides match TRBD2. The CDR3 loop spans 14 amino acids. Trimming at V came to 4 bases and at J to 8 bases, leaving 8 bases not matched to a gene. Germline assignment: CDR1 SGHTA and CDR2 FQGNSA. The CDR3 DNA follows: TGTGCCAGCAGCTCCGCGGGTGGGAGGGATGAGCAGTTCTTC. Protein: CASSSAGGRDEQFF.

This chain links TRBV20-1 with TRBJ2-1, with TRBD1 identical over 9 bases. V gave up 3 bases and J gave up 2 bases; unmatched junction bases: 5. The CDR3 is 15 residues long. The germline CDR1 and CDR2 sequences are DFQATT and SNEGSKA (reference sequence). CDR3 nucleotide sequence: TGCAGTGCTAGTTCCCGGACAGGGGCCTACAATGAGCAGTTCTTC. Its translation: CSASSRTGAYNEQFF.